These 21 T cell receptor beta chains came from one sample sequenced in a study of glioma-infiltrating T cells. The iRepertoire nested amplicon-rescue multiplex PCR amplified TCR alpha and beta CDR3s from RNA. From the multiplex PCR reads, TCRdb called clonotypes with MiXCR, one entry per CDR3 protein. The sample has approximately 120,000 distinct CDR3 sequences, approximately 25% seen once. The sequencing input was glioma tissue, nonneoplastic brain tissue, or PBMCs (not recorded which). The receptors shown here come from a human donor with low-grade glioma or glioblastoma, undergoing nonglioma brain surgery, or in good health (not recorded which).

The chain is built from TRBV6-9 and TRBJ2-3, with D perhaps matching TRBD1 (5 bases). Germline CDR1 and CDR2: MNHGY and SVAAGI. The germline V and J ends were trimmed by 4 bases and 8 bases, with 13 bases remaining between them. The length of the CDR3 is 13 residues. Here the CDR3 reads CASSSKTVGTQYF. The CDR3 nucleotides read TGTGCCAGCAGTTCCAAGACAGTCGGTACGCAGTATTTT.

The chain links TRBV10-3 to TRBJ1-2; no clear D gene. The CDR3 is 14 residues long. Germline assignment: CDR1 ENHRY and CDR2 SYGVKD. V was trimmed by 7 bases and J by 9 bases, leaving 21 bases between them. The CDR3 reads CAITVDITGCSYTF. CDR3 in DNA: TGTGCCATCACGGTGGATATAACGGGTTGCAGCTACACCTTC.

This chain uses TRBV6-2 or TRBV6-3 with TRBJ1-1; 9 bases match TRBD1. The V segment lost 7 bases and the J segment 11 bases; nucleotides outside the gene matches: 14. The CDR3 is 14 amino acids. Per the germline V gene, CDR1 is MNHEY and CDR2 is SVGEGT. The CDR3 nucleotides read TGTGCCAGCACCCCGACAGGGGGGTACACTGCCGCTTTCTTT. It specifies CASTPTGGYTAAFF.

This clonotype was seen ten or more times. V is TRBV6-2 or TRBV6-3 and J is TRBJ2-3; TRBD2 agrees at 12 bases. The trim removed 4 bases at V and 3 bases at J, leaving 5 bases unmatched. CDR1 and CDR2 from the germline V gene are MNHEY and SVGEGT. The CDR3 runs 16 residues. This CDR3 is CASSSQTSGSTDTQYF. The CDR3 coding sequence is TGTGCCAGCAGTTCCCAGACTAGCGGGAGTACAGATACGCAGTATTTT.

This clonotype has at least ten counts. V and J are TRBV18 and TRBJ1-5; 8 bases fit TRBD1. Germline V gives CDR1 KGHSH, CDR2 LQKENI. The length of the CDR3 is 13 residues. V was pared by 3 bases and J by 5 bases, with 0 bases of the junction left unmatched. CDR3 in DNA: TGTGCCAGCTCACCGGACAGGGATCAGCCCCAGCATTTT. Its protein is CASSPDRDQPQHF.

This clonotype was seen ten or more times. The chain couples TRBV7-6 to TRBJ2-1; D is perhaps TRBD2 (6 bases). Trimming shortened V by 1 base and J by 5 bases, and 9 bases separated the two germline ends. There are 14 residues in the CDR3. Looked up from germline, CDR1 is SGHVS and CDR2 is FNYEAQ. CDR3 nucleotide sequence: TGTGCCAGCAGCTTAGAACTAGCTGACAATGAGCAGTTCTTC. This encodes CASSLELADNEQFF.

A word on this clonotype: A read error is possible here, since a much larger clone lies one base away. The rearrangement joins TRBV5-4 to TRBJ2-7; 11 bases align to TRBD2. J was trimmed by 4 bases and V by 0 bases; bases with no gene match: 3. The CDR3 loop spans 15 amino acids. The germline gives CDR1 SGHNT, CDR2 YYREEE (reference sequence). CDR3 in DNA: TGTGCCAGCAGCTTGGGACTAGCGGGATTATACGAGCAGTACTTC. Translated: CASSLGLAGLYEQYF.

This clonotype has at least ten counts. The chain links TRBV6-1 to TRBJ2-7, with D perhaps matching TRBD2 (6 bases). The V end lost 5 bases, the J end lost 0 bases, and 20 bases lay between the germline ends. The CDR3 contains 17 residues. Germline CDR1 MNHNS, CDR2 SASEGT. In nucleotides, the CDR3 is TGTGCCAGCAGTTCCCTCCTCTGGGCGGGGACCTCCTACGAGCAGTACTTC. Translation gives CASSSLLWAGTSYEQYF.

This clonotype has a count of ten or more. The chain links TRBV7-2 to TRBJ1-5, with D possibly being TRBD1 (5 bases). CDR1 and CDR2 (germline): SGHTA, FQGNSA. Trimming removed 3 bases from V and 2 bases from J, with 11 bases in between. This CDR3 is 15 amino acids long. CDR3: CASSLGGAGNQPQHF. CDR3 in DNA: TGTGCCAGCAGCTTGGGTGGGGCTGGCAATCAGCCCCAGCATTTT.

This clonotype has only a few counts. The chain employs TRBV4-3 and TRBJ1-3, with unresolved D. This CDR3 comprises 16 residues. With 1 base removed from V and 0 bases from J, the gap between germline ends came to 10 bases. Germline loops: CDR1 LGHNA, CDR2 YSLEER. The chain's CDR3 is CASSQGFRGSGNTIYF. In DNA, the CDR3 is TGCGCCAGCAGCCAAGGGTTCCGCGGCTCTGGAAACACCATATATTTT.

As to this clonotype: This may be a read error: a much more frequent sequence differs by one nucleotide. The chain uses TRBV18 and TRBJ2-7, with 7 positions matching TRBD2. The CDR3 covers 14 residues. Looked up from germline, CDR1 is KGHSH and CDR2 is LQKENI. This CDR3 reads CGSSPGRERGEQYF. Here the CDR3 DNA reads TGTGGCAGCTCACCAGGGAGGGAACGGGGCGAGCAGTACTTC.

This chain joins TRBV10-3 and TRBJ2-4, with a possible D match to TRBD2 (5 bases). V was clipped by 0 bases and J by 5 bases, with 11 bases between them. This CDR3 contains 15 residues. The germline V gene has CDR1 ENHRY and CDR2 SYGVKD. DNA for the CDR3: TGTGCCATCAGTGAGTCGAGGGCAGGCCAAAACATTCAGTACTTC. Residues: CAISESRAGQNIQYF.

In this sample, this clonotype turned up a few times. The chain joins TRBV2 to TRBJ2-5; TRBD2 is a possible D gene (5 bases). This CDR3 comprises 15 residues. Trimming removed 0 bases from V and 4 bases from J, with 12 bases in between. The germline gives CDR1 SNHLY, CDR2 FYNNEI. The CDR3 sequence is CASSEALRSGETQYF. The CDR3 region has the DNA TGTGCCAGCAGTGAAGCGCTTCGAAGCGGAGAGACCCAGTACTTC. Filled out from reference TRBV2 and TRBJ2-5, the complete variable domain reads EPEVTQTPSHQVTQMGQEVILRCVPISNHLYFYWYRQILGQKVEFLVSFYNNEISEKSEIFDDQFSVERPDGSNFTLKIRSTKLEDSAMYFCASSEALRSGETQYFGPGTRLLVL.

Details on this clonotype: Possible read error: a much larger clone is one base away. The chain joins TRBV4-1 to TRBJ2-2; D unresolved. Trimming took off 0 bases at V and 3 bases at J, with 8 bases between the two ends. The V gene's germline CDR1 is MGHRA and CDR2 YSYEKL. CDR3 size: 15 residues. For the CDR3, the DNA is TGCGCCAGCAGCCAAGATTACTTAGACACCGGGGAGCTGTTTTTT. Protein sequence: CASSQDYLDTGELFF.

The chain is built from TRBV5-1 and TRBJ2-5, with TRBD2 as a possible D gene (5 bases). The CDR3 length is 14 residues. Germline V CDR1 and CDR2: SGHRS, YFSETQ. V was pared by 7 bases and J by 2 bases, with 15 bases between. CDR3 region: CASRPGREQETQYF. Written as DNA, the CDR3 is TGCGCCAGCCGCCCGGGCCGGGAACAAGAGACCCAGTACTTC.

At least ten counts were recorded for this clonotype. One end of the junction varies from germline; a read error may be responsible. This sequence joins TRBV28 and TRBJ2-1; TRBD1 matches at 9 bases. Germline V gives CDR1 MDHEN, CDR2 SYDVKM. The length of the CDR3 is 13 residues. The CDR3 spells CASSLGTGRDQVF. Written as DNA, the CDR3 is TGTGCCAGCAGCCTAGGGACAGGGAGGGACCAGGTCTTC.

This clonotype showed up just a few times. The J gene is TRBJ1-5, the V gene TRBV5-5; D is ambiguous. The V end was cut by 0 bases, the J end by 0 bases, with 10 bases between. Germline V gene data show CDR1 as SGHKS and CDR2 as YYEKEE (reference sequence). This CDR3 spans 16 amino acids. CDR3: CASSLGSGFSNQPQHF. The CDR3 nucleotides are TGTGCCAGCAGCTTGGGAAGTGGGTTTAGCAATCAGCCCCAGCATTTT.

As to this clonotype: A much larger clone is a single base away; this may be a read error. This rearrangement joins TRBV14 to TRBJ2-1; D remains unclear. V lost 5 bases and J 3 bases, leaving 11 bases between the germline ends. Germline CDR1 and CDR2: SGHDN and FVKESK. The CDR3 is 14 residues long. CDR3 nucleotides: TGTGCCAGCAGCATAGGTTTATACTACAATGAGCAGTTCTTC. Translation gives CASSIGLYYNEQFF.

This clonotype was counted a single time. This may stem from a read error, because a much larger clone lies one nucleotide away. The J gene is TRBJ2-5, the V gene TRBV7-9; 14 nucleotides line up with TRBD2. Germline loops: CDR1 SEHNR, CDR2 FQNEAQ (reference sequence). This CDR3 is built from 16 residues. The CDR3 sequence: CAGSFGLAGGQETQYF. In DNA form, the CDR3 reads TGTGCCGGCAGCTTCGGACTAGCGGGAGGCCAAGAGACCCAGTACTTC.

This chain links TRBV4-1 with TRBJ2-7; the match to TRBD1 covers 7 bases. Per germline, CDR1 MGHRA and CDR2 YSYEKL. The CDR3 covers 14 residues. V trimming: 4 bases; J trimming: 8 bases; junction bases outside the gene matches: 11. The CDR3 bases are TGCGCCAGCAGCCTCCCGGACAGGTACCACAAGCAGTACTTC. Its protein product is CASSLPDRYHKQYF.

This clonotype was counted ten times or more. The V and J genes are TRBV3-1 and TRBJ2-5; 7 bases are shared with TRBD2. V lost 3 bases, J lost 5 bases, and 15 bases stayed unmatched. The CDR3 is 17 amino acids. Germline V gives CDR1 LGHDT, CDR2 YNNKEL (reference sequence). The CDR3 DNA is TGTGCCAGCAGCCATCCCCGTGGGCAGGGAGGGGACGAGACCCAGTACTTC. Protein sequence: CASSHPRGQGGDETQYF.